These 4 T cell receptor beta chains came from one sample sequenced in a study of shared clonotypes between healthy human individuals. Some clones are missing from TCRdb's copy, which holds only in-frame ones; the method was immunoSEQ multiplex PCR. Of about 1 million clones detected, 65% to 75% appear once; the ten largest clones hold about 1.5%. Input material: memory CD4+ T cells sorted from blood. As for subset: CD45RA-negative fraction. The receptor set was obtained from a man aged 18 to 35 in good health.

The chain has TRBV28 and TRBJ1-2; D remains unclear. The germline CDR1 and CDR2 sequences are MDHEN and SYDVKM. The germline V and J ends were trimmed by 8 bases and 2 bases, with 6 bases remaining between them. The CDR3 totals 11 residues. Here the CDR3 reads CASRLNYGYTF. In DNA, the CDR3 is TGTGCCAGCCGATTAAACTATGGCTACACCTTC.

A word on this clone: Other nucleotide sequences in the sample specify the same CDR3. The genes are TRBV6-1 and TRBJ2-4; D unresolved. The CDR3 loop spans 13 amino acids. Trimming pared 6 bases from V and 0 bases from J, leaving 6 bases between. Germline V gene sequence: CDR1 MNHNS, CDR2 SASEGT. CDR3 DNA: TGTGCCAGCAGGTCACTAGCCAAAAACATTCAGTACTTC. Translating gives CASRSLAKNIQYF.

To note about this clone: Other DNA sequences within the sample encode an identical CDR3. The CDR3 DNA sequence: TGCGCCAGCAGCCCCGGACAGGTCCAAGAGACCCAGTACTTC. It specifies CASSPGQVQETQYF. The chain employs TRBV4-1 and TRBJ2-5; TRBD1 agrees at 7 bases. V shed 4 bases and J 1 base; nucleotides not matched to a gene: 3. CDR1 MGHRA and CDR2 YSYEKL come from the germline V gene. The CDR3 is 14 amino acids.

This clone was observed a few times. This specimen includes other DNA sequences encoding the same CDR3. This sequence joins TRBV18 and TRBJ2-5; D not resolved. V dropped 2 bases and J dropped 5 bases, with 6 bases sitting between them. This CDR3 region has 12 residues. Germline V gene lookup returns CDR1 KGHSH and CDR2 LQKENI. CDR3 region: CASSPSRETQYF. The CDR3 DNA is TGTGCCAGCTCACCATCTCGGGAGACCCAGTACTTC.